These T cell receptor beta chains were read from a single sample in a study of shared clonotypes between healthy human individuals. Assay used: immunoSEQ multiplex PCR; TCRdb lists only in-frame clones, some missing. Of roughly 2 million clones in the sample, 90% to 95% were seen once. The sequenced material came from naive CD4+ T cells sorted from blood. These TCRs come from a man younger than 35 in good health. Both conserved end residues are part of each CDR3. Each record gives: V gene, J gene, D gene, CDR3 length, clone size, CDR3 protein, CDR3 DNA. The D gene is left open where the match is weak. Not every row has a clone size; where given, it reads once, few, many or a size class.

TRBV28	TRBJ2-7	.	13	.	CASLGTSPHEQYF	TGTGCCAGCCTAGGGACGAGCCCCCACGAGCAGTACTTC
TRBV7-6	TRBJ1-6	.	15	.	CASSLGQGPNSPLHF	TGTGCCAGCAGCTTAGGTCAGGGGCCCAATTCACCCCTCCACTTT
TRBV30	TRBJ1-1	TRBD1	14	.	CAWSRTGGITEAFF	TGTGCCTGGAGCCGAACAGGGGGCATTACTGAAGCTTTCTTT
TRBV5-1	TRBJ1-1	.	15	.	CASSLAVDLNTEAFF	TGCGCCAGCAGCTTGGCCGTTGACCTGAACACTGAAGCTTTCTTT
TRBV10-3	TRBJ2-3	.	15	once	CAISSGETSTDTQYF	TGTGCCATCAGTAGCGGAGAAACTAGCACAGATACGCAGTATTTT
TRBV5-8	TRBJ1-2	.	14	.	CASISGTDNYGYTF	TGTGCCAGCATCTCAGGGACGGATAACTATGGCTACACCTTC
TRBV6-6	TRBJ2-1	TRBD2	16	.	CASSYRPASGTNEQFF	TGTGCCAGCAGTTACCGACCGGCTAGCGGGACGAATGAGCAGTTCTTC
TRBV30	TRBJ1-5	TRBD1	16	.	CAWTNRQGRGNQPQHF	TGTGCCTGGACCAACCGACAGGGGAGAGGCAATCAGCCCCAGCATTTT
TRBV7-3	TRBJ2-3	TRBD1	15	.	CASSPTGQRTDTQYF	TGTGCCAGCAGCCCAACGGGACAGCGCACAGATACGCAGTATTTT
TRBV5-1	TRBJ2-3	TRBD1	15	.	CASSYGQGRTDTQYF	TGCGCCAGCAGCTATGGACAGGGCCGCACAGATACGCAGTATTTT
TRBV6-1	TRBJ2-5	.	11	few	CASSAGETQYF	TGTGCCAGCAGTGCGGGGGAGACCCAGTACTTC
TRBV19	TRBJ1-1	TRBD1	17	.	CASSIDTGVGGNTEAFF	TGTGCCAGTAGTATAGACACAGGGGTAGGTGGGAACACTGAAGCTTTCTTT
TRBV9	TRBJ1-2	.	13	.	CASSAGASEGYTF	TGTGCCAGCAGCGCAGGGGCAAGTGAAGGCTACACCTTC
TRBV2	TRBJ1-4	TRBD1	14	once	CASSRGTVGEKLFF	TGTGCCAGCAGTAGGGGGACAGTAGGTGAAAAACTGTTTTTT
TRBV27	TRBJ1-6	.	15	.	CASKIEGYYNSPLHF	TGTGCCAGCAAAATAGAGGGGTACTATAATTCACCCCTCCACTTT
TRBV19	TRBJ1-2	.	12	.	CASRDGDYGYTF	TGTGCCAGTCGAGACGGGGACTATGGCTACACCTTC
TRBV5-4	TRBJ2-3	TRBD2	18	.	CASSSLIGSGGSTDTQYF	TGTGCCAGCAGCTCACTTATTGGTTCGGGGGGGAGCACAGATACGCAGTATTTT
TRBV6-1	TRBJ1-3	.	14	.	CASSDRQPGNTIYF	TGTGCCAGCAGTGACCGACAACCTGGAAACACCATATATTTT
TRBV7-8	TRBJ1-6	.	15	.	CASSLVRAMDSPLHF	TGTGCCAGCAGCTTAGTACGGGCAATGGATTCACCCCTCCACTTT
TRBV5-8	TRBJ1-2	.	13	.	CASSLVGKGGYTF	TGTGCCAGCAGCTTGGTGGGAAAGGGGGGCTACACCTTC
TRBV11-3	TRBJ2-1	.	17	.	CASSLVGMAVAGNEQFF	TGTGCCAGCAGCTTAGTGGGGATGGCGGTAGCAGGGAATGAGCAGTTCTTC
TRBV30	TRBJ2-6	TRBD1	17	.	CAWRGGRLASGANVLTF	TGTGCCTGGCGAGGGGGCAGATTAGCCTCTGGGGCCAACGTCCTGACTTTC
TRBV19	TRBJ1-2	TRBD1	13	.	CASSRDSLYGYTF	TGTGCCAGTAGTCGGGACAGTCTCTATGGCTACACCTTC
TRBV10-3	TRBJ2-7	TRBD1	13	.	CAISRDRNYEQYF	TGTGCCATTAGTCGGGACAGGAACTACGAGCAGTACTTC